This is a list of T cell receptor beta chains from one sample in a study of shared clonotypes between healthy human individuals. The protocol was immunoSEQ multiplex PCR, while the TCRdb copy is restricted to in-frame clones and leaves out a portion. Of millions of clones listed, 90% to 95% are singletons. The source material was naive CD4+ T cells from PBMCs. The source is a man between 18 and 29 years old in good health. Some clones in this sample may be carry-over from other donors' samples. Each CDR3 is given with its conserved first and last residue. The order of the fields is clone size, D gene, J gene, V gene, CDR3 DNA, CDR3 protein. A D gene is named only where the DNA matches it firmly. Expanded clones are given a class, and other clones once, few, many or no size at all.

NA | NA | TRBJ1-1 | TRBV28 | TGTGCCAGCAGTTTAAACGGGGCGAAGAACACTGAAGCTTTCTTT | CASSLNGAKNTEAFF
NA | NA | TRBJ2-2 | TRBV5-1 | TGCGCCAGCAGCGACCAATTAGGGACGGCGAACACCGGGGAGCTGTTTTTT | CASSDQLGTANTGELFF
NA | NA | TRBJ2-1 | TRBV18 | TGTGCCAGCTCACCCTTGCGAGCAAATGAGCAGTTCTTC | CASSPLRANEQFF
NA | TRBD2 | TRBJ2-3 | TRBV19 | TGTGCCAGTACCAGTAGCGGGACCCCCACAGATACGCAGTATTTT | CASTSSGTPTDTQYF
NA | NA | TRBJ1-1 | TRBV27 | TGTGCCAGCAGTCTCCGGGACTGGGGGCAGTCTGAAGCTTTCTTT | CASSLRDWGQSEAFF
NA | TRBD1 | TRBJ2-1 | TRBV7-9 | TGTGCCAGCAGCGAGGTACCAGGGGGCGAATCGCCTTACAATGAGCAGTTCTTC | CASSEVPGGESPYNEQFF
once | TRBD2 | TRBJ2-7 | TRBV28 | TGTGCCAGCATTAACGGGACTAGCGGGAGGGGCTACGAGCAGTACTTC | CASINGTSGRGYEQYF
NA | TRBD2 | TRBJ2-5 | TRBV7-9 | TGTGCCAGCAGCTACGGACTAGCGGGAAGGGCAGAGACCCAGTACTTC | CASSYGLAGRAETQYF
NA | TRBD1 | TRBJ1-2 | TRBV9 | TGTGCCAGCAGCGTCGGAGAAGGGGGCGAGGGTGGCTATGGCTACACCTTC | CASSVGEGGEGGYGYTF
NA | NA | TRBJ1-5 | TRBV27 | TGTGCCAGCAGTTTGGGATGGGCCAGAGGAGGCAATCAGCCCCAGCATTTT | CASSLGWARGGNQPQHF
NA | NA | TRBJ2-7 | TRBV9 | TGTGCCAGCAGCGAAACAACGGGGGGCCCTCCCTACGAGCAGTACTTC | CASSETTGGPPYEQYF
NA | NA | TRBJ2-7 | TRBV2 | TGTGCCCTCCTCATCGAAGGATCTCTCGAGCAGTACTTC | CALLIEGSLEQYF
NA | NA | TRBJ1-5 | TRBV19 | TGTGCCAGTAGTATATTGCCGACAGAATATAGCAATCAGCCCCAGCATTTT | CASSILPTEYSNQPQHF
NA | TRBD2 | TRBJ2-2 | TRBV18 | TGTGCCAGCTCAGGACTAGCGGGGGAAAACACCGGGGAGCTGTTTTTT | CASSGLAGENTGELFF
NA | NA | TRBJ1-5 | TRBV7-2 | TGTGCCAGCAGCTTAAACAGGGCTGCTCAGCCCCAGCATTTT | CASSLNRAAQPQHF